This T cell receptor (beta chain) came from a study of T cells in Graves' hyperthyroidism and ophthalmopathy. The CDR3 has 15 amino acids. Germline V gene lookup returns CDR1 SGHAT and CDR2 FQNNGV. V was clipped by 5 bases and J by 3 bases; unmatched bases: 6. Using RNA transcripts as the source, TCR beta CDR3 regions were amplified. RT-PCR in the first round (using the HTBI primer set) targeted the TCR CDR3. Each CDR3 protein gets one entry after TCRdb re-called the multiplex PCR reads with MiXCR. The repertoire includes about 760,000 distinct CDR3 sequences, 35% of them detected once, and 30% to 40% sits in the top ten.

The rearrangement uses TRBV11-2 and TRBJ2-7, with 11 bases lining up with TRBD2. The origin of this receptor is a woman in her thirties or forties with Graves' hyperthyroidism. Sequencing input: blood. The CDR3 is CASSQSSGGYYEQYF. CDR3 nucleotide sequence: TGTGCCAGCAGCCAATCTAGCGGGGGGTACTACGAGCAGTACTTC.